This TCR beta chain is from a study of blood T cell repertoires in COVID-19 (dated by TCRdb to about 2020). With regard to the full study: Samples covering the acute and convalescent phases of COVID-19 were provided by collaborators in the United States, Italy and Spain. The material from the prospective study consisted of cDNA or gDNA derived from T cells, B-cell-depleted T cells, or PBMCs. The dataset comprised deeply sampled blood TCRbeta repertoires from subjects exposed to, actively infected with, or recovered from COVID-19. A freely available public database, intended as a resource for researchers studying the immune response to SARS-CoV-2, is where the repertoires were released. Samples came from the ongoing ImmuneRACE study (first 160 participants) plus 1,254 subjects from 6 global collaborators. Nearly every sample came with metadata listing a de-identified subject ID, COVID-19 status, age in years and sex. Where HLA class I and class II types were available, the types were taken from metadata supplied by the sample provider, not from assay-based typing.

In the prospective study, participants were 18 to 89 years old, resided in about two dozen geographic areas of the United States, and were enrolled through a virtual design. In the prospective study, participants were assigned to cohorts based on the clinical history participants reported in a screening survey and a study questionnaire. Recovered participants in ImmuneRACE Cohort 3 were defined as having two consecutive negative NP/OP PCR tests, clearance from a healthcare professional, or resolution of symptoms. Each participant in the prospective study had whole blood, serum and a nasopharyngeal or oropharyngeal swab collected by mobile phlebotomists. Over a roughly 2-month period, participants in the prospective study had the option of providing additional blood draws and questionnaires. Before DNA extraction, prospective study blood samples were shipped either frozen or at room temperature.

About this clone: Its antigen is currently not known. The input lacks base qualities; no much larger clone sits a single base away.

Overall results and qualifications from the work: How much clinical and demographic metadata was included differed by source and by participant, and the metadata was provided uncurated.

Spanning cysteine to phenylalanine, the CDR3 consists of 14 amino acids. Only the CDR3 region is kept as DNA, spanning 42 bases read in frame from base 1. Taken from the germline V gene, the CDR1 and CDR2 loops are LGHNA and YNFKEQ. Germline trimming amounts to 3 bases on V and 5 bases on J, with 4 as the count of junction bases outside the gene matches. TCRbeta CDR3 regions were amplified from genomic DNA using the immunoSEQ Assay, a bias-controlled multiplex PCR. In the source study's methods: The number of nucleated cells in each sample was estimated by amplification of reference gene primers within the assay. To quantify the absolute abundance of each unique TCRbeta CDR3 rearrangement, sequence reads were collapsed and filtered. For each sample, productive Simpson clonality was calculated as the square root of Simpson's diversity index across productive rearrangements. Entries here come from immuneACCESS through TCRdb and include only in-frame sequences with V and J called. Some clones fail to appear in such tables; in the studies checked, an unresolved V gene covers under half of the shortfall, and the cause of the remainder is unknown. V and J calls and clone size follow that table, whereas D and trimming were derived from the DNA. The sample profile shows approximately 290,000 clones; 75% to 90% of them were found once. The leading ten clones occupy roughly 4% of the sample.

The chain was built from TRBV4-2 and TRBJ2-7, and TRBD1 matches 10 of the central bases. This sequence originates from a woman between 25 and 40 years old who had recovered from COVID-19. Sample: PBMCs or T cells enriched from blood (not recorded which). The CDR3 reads CASSHDRGQDEQYF. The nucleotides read TGTGCCAGCAGCCACGACAGGGGGCAAGACGAGCAGTACTTC.